This entry lists 17 T cell receptor beta chains sequenced from one sample in a study of T cell responses to AZD1222 COVID-19 vaccine. Sequencing was performed with immunoSEQ multiplex PCR; in TCRdb, only in-frame clones are kept and a portion is missing. Here the sample spans under 150,000 clones, roughly 92% being singletons. Source: peripheral blood, taken 28 days after the second AZD1222 dose. These receptor sequences come from an adult who received the AZD1222 COVID-19 vaccine.

The V gene is TRBV12-3 or TRBV12-4, the J gene TRBJ1-1, with a possible D match to TRBD1 (6 bases). This CDR3 is 13 amino acids long. Trimming took off 4 bases at V and 8 bases at J, with 14 bases between the two ends. This chain's CDR3 is CASSSTGNSEAFF. The DNA of the CDR3 is TGTGCCAGCAGTTCTACAGGGAATTCGGAAGCTTTCTTT.

The rearrangement joins TRBV19 to TRBJ1-2; no firm D call. Germline CDR1 is LNHDA and CDR2 is SQIVND (reference sequence). CDR3 size: 12 residues. V shed 8 bases and J shed 4 bases, with 11 bases lying between them. The chain's CDR3 is CASQAETYGYTF. For the CDR3, the DNA is TGTGCCAGTCAGGCCGAGACCTATGGCTACACCTTC.

The V call is TRBV7-2, the J call TRBJ1-1; D is unclear. Trimming removed 5 bases from V and 1 base from J, with 8 bases in between. The CDR3 sequence is 13 residues long. Germline V gives CDR1 SGHTA, CDR2 FQGNSA. This chain's CDR3 is CASSSEQNTEAFF. CDR3 DNA sequence: TGTGCCAGCAGCAGCGAGCAGAACACTGAAGCTTTCTTT. Complete variable domain (other parts from reference TRBV7-2 and TRBJ1-1): GAGVSQSPSNKVTEKGKDVELRCDPISGHTALYWYRQSLGQGLEFLIYFQGNSAPDKSGLPSDRFSAERTGGSVSTLTIQRTQQEDSAVYLCASSSEQNTEAFFGQGTRLTVV.

This sequence joins TRBV2 and TRBJ1-1; D is unresolved. Germline assignment: CDR1 SNHLY and CDR2 FYNNEI. With 3 bases removed from V and 5 bases from J, the gap between germline ends came to 4 bases. The length of the CDR3 is 11 residues. CDR3 in amino acids: CASSDWTEAFF. In DNA form, the CDR3 reads TGTGCCAGCAGTGATTGGACTGAAGCTTTCTTT. Full variable domain (missing parts from reference TRBV2 and TRBJ1-1): EPEVTQTPSHQVTQMGQEVILRCVPISNHLYFYWYRQILGQKVEFLVSFYNNEISEKSEIFDDQFSVERPDGSNFTLKIRSTKLEDSAMYFCASSDWTEAFFGQGTRLTVV.

This clone appeared a single time. The CDR3 here is CAWSPPGIADQPQHF. DNA for the CDR3: TGTGCCTGGAGTCCCCCCGGGATCGCGGATCAGCCCCAGCATTTT. The rearrangement joins TRBV30 to TRBJ1-5; no clear D gene. The CDR3 length is 15 residues. The ends were cut back, 2 bases at V and 5 bases at J, with 16 bases in the middle. Germline V gene sequence: CDR1 GTSNPN, CDR2 SVGIG (reference sequence).

The rearrangement links TRBV2 to TRBJ1-3; the D is unclear. V lost 7 bases and J lost 0, with 10 bases in between. The germline V gene has CDR1 SNHLY and CDR2 FYNNEI. This CDR3 spans 14 amino acids. The CDR3 spells CASNPRSSGNTIYF. CDR3 sequence (DNA): TGTGCCAGCAATCCTCGGAGCTCTGGAAACACCATATATTTT. Supplemented by reference TRBV2 and TRBJ1-3, the full variable domain reads EPEVTQTPSHQVTQMGQEVILRCVPISNHLYFYWYRQILGQKVEFLVSFYNNEISEKSEIFDDQFSVERPDGSNFTLKIRSTKLEDSAMYFCASNPRSSGNTIYFGEGSWLTVV.

CDR3 in DNA: TGTGCCAGCAGCTTAGGGGGACACCTCCTGCAGACCCAGTACTTC. Its protein is CASSLGGHLLQTQYF. The chain joins TRBV7-2 to TRBJ2-5, with D possibly TRBD1 on 6 matching bases. The CDR3 covers 15 residues. Trimming took 1 base from V and 6 from J, leaving 15 bases between them. Looked up from germline, CDR1 is SGHTA and CDR2 is FQGNSA.

The V call is TRBV3-1 (or the pseudogene TRBV3-2), the J call TRBJ1-6; D is possibly TRBD1 (5 bases). The germline V gene encodes CDR1 LGHDT and CDR2 YNNKEL (reference sequence). There are 15 residues in the CDR3. Between the trimmed V and J ends, which lost 1 base and 8 bases, there was a span of 12 bases. The CDR3 DNA sequence: TGTGCCAGCAGCCAAGTATCACAGGTGTATTCACCCCTCCACTTT. Its protein product is CASSQVSQVYSPLHF.

The V gene is TRBV5-5, the J gene TRBJ1-1; D uncertain. CDR1 and CDR2 (germline): SGHKS, YYEKEE (reference sequence). The CDR3 extends over 16 amino acids. V shed 4 bases and J shed 1 base, with 17 bases lying between them. The CDR3 bases are TGTGCCAGCAGCCCTAGCGCGGCAGGCCGGAACACTGAAGCTTTCTTT. Amino acids: CASSPSAAGRNTEAFF.

The chain carries TRBV5-5 and TRBJ1-4, with 9 bases lining up with TRBD1. Germline CDR1 reads SGHKS; CDR2 reads YYEKEE (reference sequence). The J segment lost 5 bases and the V segment lost 6 bases, leaving 5 bases of the junction unmatched. The CDR3 runs to 14 residues. The CDR3 protein is CASNSGQGNEKLFF. CDR3 bases: TGTGCCAGCAACTCGGGACAGGGAAATGAAAAACTGTTTTTT.

The chain is built from TRBV10-3 and TRBJ2-2, with D perhaps matching TRBD1 (6 bases). Trimming shortened V by 3 bases and J by 6 bases, and 14 bases separated the two germline ends. The CDR3 has 15 amino acids. The germline CDR1 and CDR2 sequences are ENHRY and SYGVKD. The DNA for the CDR3 is TGTGCCATCAGTGATCTGGGGGCTGCCTCCGGGGAGCTGTTTTTT. It codes for CAISDLGAASGELFF.

In its sample, this clone was seen once. The gene calls are TRBV18 and TRBJ1-5; 9 positions match TRBD1. The J segment lost 4 bases and the V segment lost 4 bases, leaving 5 bases of the junction unmatched. CDR3 length: 15 residues. Germline V CDR1 and CDR2: KGHSH, LQKENI. The CDR3 loop reads CASSRLGTGNQPQHF. DNA for the CDR3: TGTGCCAGCTCACGGCTGGGGACAGGGAATCAGCCCCAGCATTTT.

The V gene is TRBV7-2, the J gene TRBJ1-1, with 9 positions matching TRBD1. CDR3 length equals 16 residues. The trim removed 1 base at V and 2 bases at J, leaving 5 bases unmatched. CDR1 SGHTA and CDR2 FQGNSA come from the germline V gene. CDR3 loop: CASSLVGTGTNTEAFF. The DNA of the CDR3 is TGTGCCAGCAGCTTAGTTGGGACAGGGACAAACACTGAAGCTTTCTTT.

The V call is TRBV16, the J call TRBJ1-1; 9 nucleotides align to TRBD1. V shed 3 bases, J shed 5 bases, and the junction held 7 bases outside the gene matches. Germline CDR1 KGHSY, CDR2 FQNENV. The CDR3 has 15 residues. CDR3 coding DNA: TGTGCCAGCAGCCACCAGGGACAGGGTTGGACTGAAGCTTTCTTT. Protein: CASSHQGQGWTEAFF.

DNA for the CDR3: TGTGCCAGCAGTTCGGGGGTCAACTATGGCTACACCTTC. Protein sequence: CASSSGVNYGYTF. This chain connects TRBV6-2 or TRBV6-3 to TRBJ1-2; the D gene is possibly TRBD1 (5 bases). Trimming pared 4 bases from V and 2 bases from J, leaving 8 bases between. The CDR3 is 13 residues long. The germline gives CDR1 MNHEY, CDR2 SVGEGT.

The chain recombines TRBV27 with TRBJ1-2; D not certain. The CDR3 spans 13 residues. The V end was cut by 2 bases, the J end by 8 bases, with 12 bases between. CDR1 is MNHEY, CDR2 SMNVEV, per germline (reference sequence). The CDR3 sequence: CASSLRGVLGYTF. As DNA, the CDR3 is TGTGCCAGCAGTTTACGCGGGGTCTTGGGCTACACCTTC.

This chain connects TRBV11-3 to TRBJ1-1; tentatively, D is TRBD1 (6 bases). The CDR3 runs 15 residues. Germline CDR1 is SGHNT and CDR2 is YENEEA. Trimming removed 4 bases at V and 4 bases at J, with 16 bases between. Written as DNA, the CDR3 is TGTGCCAGCAGCTGGGGGGCGGGTGGAAGCACTGAAGCTTTCTTT. This sequence encodes CASSWGAGGSTEAFF.